The table lists the clone carrying this T cell receptor beta chain with many counts. This specimen comes from a study of prognosis after radiotherapy for stage I lung cancer. Between the trimmed V and J ends, which lost 1 base and 9 bases, there was a span of 10 bases. This CDR3 has 12 residues. CDR1 is SGHAT, CDR2 FQNNGV, per germline. Amplification of the TCR beta CDR3 (from genomic DNA) was done by two-round multiplex PCR. Primers were specific to each TRBV and TRBJ gene in first-round PCR. TCRdb called the multiplex PCR reads again in MiXCR, with one record for every CDR3 protein. Of approximately 30,000 distinct CDR3 sequences listed, 25% to 40% are singletons.

The material was PBMCs, obtained before or after stereotactic body radiation therapy (not recorded which). The clonotype originates from a donor aged 50 or older with non-small cell lung cancer. This chain joins TRBV11-2 and TRBJ2-7; D gene ambiguous. Here the CDR3 reads CASSLGSELQYF. CDR3 nucleotides: TGTGCCAGCAGCTTAGGTTCGGAGTTGCAGTACTTC.